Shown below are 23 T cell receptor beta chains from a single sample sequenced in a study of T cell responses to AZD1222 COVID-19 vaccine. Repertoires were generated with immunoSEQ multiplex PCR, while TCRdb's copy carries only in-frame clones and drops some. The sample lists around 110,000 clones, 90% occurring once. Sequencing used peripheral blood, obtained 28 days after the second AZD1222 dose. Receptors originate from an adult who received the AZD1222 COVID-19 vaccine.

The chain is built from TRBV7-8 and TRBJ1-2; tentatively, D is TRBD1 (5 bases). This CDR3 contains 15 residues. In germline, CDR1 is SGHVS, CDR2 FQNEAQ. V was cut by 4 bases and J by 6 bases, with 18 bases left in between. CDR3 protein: CASSYRGFGAHGYTF. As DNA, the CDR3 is TGTGCCAGCAGCTATAGAGGGTTTGGGGCGCATGGCTACACCTTC.

CDR3 DNA sequence: TGTGCCAGCAGTGAGGGTCGGTATAGCAATCAGCCCCAGCATTTT. Its translation: CASSEGRYSNQPQHF. The chain is built from TRBV6-4 and TRBJ1-5; D gene unclear. Trimming took off 3 bases at V and 0 bases at J, with 9 bases between the two ends. The germline CDR1 and CDR2 sequences are MRHNA and SNTAGT. This CDR3 has 15 residues.

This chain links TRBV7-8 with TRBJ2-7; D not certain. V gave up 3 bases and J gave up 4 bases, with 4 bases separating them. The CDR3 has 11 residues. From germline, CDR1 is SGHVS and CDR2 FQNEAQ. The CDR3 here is CASSFRYEQYF. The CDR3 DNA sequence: TGTGCCAGCAGCTTCCGTTACGAGCAGTACTTC.

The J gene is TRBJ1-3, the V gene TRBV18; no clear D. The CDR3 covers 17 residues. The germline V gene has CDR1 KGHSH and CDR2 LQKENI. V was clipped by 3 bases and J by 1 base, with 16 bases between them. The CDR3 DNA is TGTGCCAGCTCACCTTCGCCTAATGCACAGTCTGGAAACACCATATATTTT. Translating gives CASSPSPNAQSGNTIYF.

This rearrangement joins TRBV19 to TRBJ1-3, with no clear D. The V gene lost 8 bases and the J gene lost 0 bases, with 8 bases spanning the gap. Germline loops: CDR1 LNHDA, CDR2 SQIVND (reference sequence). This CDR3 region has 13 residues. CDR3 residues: CASRSSSGNTIYF. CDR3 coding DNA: TGTGCCAGTCGGTCCTCCTCTGGAAACACCATATATTTT.

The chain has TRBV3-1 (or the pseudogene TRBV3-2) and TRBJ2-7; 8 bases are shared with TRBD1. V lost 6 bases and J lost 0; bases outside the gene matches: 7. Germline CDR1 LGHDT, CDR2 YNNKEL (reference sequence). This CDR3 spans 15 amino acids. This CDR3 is CASRNTGGNSYEQYF. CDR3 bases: TGTGCCAGCAGGAATACAGGGGGAAACTCCTACGAGCAGTACTTC.

CDR3 in DNA: TGTGCCAGCAGCTTGGGGCAGGGGGCTGGTTGGACCCAGTACTTC. It translates to CASSLGQGAGWTQYF. V usage is TRBV11-2 and J usage is TRBJ2-5, with 8 bases identical to TRBD1. With V trimmed by 3 bases and J by 7 bases, 10 bases remained unmatched. CDR3 length equals 15 residues. Germline V gene data show CDR1 as SGHAT and CDR2 as FQNNGV. The full variable domain, in which reference TRBV11-2 and TRBJ2-5 provide the parts outside the CDR3, is EAGVAQSPRYKIIEKRQSVAFWCNPISGHATLYWYQQILGQGPKLLIQFQNNGVVDDSQLPKDRFSAERLKGVDSTLKIQPAKLEDSAVYLCASSLGQGAGWTQYFGPGTRLLVL.

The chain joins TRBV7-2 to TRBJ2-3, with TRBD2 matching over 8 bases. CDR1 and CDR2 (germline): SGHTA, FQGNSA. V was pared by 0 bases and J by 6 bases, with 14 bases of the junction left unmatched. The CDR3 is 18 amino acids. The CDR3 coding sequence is TGTGCCAGCAGCTTAGCTCCTATCACGGGGGGGCCGACGGATACGCAGTATTTT. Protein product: CASSLAPITGGPTDTQYF.

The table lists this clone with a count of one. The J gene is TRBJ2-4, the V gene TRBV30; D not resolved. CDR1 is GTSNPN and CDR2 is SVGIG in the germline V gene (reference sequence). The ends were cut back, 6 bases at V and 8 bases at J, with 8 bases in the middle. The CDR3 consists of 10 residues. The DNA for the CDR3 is TGTGCCTGTGGACGAGACATTCAGTACTTC. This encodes CACGRDIQYF.

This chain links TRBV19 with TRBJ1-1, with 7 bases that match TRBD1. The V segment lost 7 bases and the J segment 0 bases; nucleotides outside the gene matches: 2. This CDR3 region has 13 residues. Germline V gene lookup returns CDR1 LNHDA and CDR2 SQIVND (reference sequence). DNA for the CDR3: TGTGCCAGTACGACAGGGTTGAACACTGAAGCTTTCTTT. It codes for CASTTGLNTEAFF. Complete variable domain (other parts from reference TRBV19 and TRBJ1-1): DGGITQSPKYLFRKEGQNVTLSCEQNLNHDAMYWYRQDPGQGLRLIYYSQIVNDFQKGDIAEGYSVSREKKESFPLTVTSAQKNPTAFYLCASTTGLNTEAFFGQGTRLTVV.

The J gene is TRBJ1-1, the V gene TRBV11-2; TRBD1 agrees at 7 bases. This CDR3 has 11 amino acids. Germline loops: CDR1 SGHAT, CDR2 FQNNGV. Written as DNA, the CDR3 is TGTGTAGCAGGGGGGAACACTGAAGCTTTCTTT. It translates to CVAGGNTEAFF.

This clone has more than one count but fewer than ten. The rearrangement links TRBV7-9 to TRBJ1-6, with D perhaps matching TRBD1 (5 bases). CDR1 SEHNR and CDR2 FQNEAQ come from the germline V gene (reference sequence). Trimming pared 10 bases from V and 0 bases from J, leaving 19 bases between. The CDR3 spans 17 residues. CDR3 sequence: CATNRGDASSYNSPLHF. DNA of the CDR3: TGTGCCACCAACCGTGGGGACGCCAGCTCCTATAATTCACCCCTCCACTTT.

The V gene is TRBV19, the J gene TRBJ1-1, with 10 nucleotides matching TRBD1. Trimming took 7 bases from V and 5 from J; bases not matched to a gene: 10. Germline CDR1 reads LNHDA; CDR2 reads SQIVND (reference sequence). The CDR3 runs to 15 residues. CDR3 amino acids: CASTILGTGVTEAFF. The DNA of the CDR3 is TGTGCCAGTACCATCCTTGGGACAGGGGTGACTGAAGCTTTCTTT.

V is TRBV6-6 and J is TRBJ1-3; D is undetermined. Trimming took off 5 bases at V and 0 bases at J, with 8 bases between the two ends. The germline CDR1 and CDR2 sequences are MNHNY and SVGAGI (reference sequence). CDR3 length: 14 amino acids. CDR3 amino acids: CASSPWSSGNTIYF. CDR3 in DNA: TGTGCCAGCAGTCCGTGGAGCTCTGGAAACACCATATATTTT.

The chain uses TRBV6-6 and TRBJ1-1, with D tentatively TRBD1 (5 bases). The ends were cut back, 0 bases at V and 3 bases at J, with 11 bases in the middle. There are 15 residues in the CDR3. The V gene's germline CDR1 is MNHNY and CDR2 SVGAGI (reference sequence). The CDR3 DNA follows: TGTGCCAGCAGTTACTCAGCGGGGGGTGACACTGAAGCTTTCTTT. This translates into CASSYSAGGDTEAFF.

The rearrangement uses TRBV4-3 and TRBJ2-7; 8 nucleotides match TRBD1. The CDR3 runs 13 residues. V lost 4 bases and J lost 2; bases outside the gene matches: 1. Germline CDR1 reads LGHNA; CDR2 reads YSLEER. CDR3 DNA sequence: TGCGCCAGCAGCCCGGACAGGGCCTACGAGCAGTACTTC. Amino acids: CASSPDRAYEQYF.

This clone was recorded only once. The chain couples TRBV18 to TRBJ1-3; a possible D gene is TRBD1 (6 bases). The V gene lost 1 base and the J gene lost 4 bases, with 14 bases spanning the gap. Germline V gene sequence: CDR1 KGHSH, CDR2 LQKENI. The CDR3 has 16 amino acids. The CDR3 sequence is CASSPRVRGEGNTIYF. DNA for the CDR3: TGTGCCAGCTCACCACGGGTGAGGGGGGAAGGAAACACCATATATTTT. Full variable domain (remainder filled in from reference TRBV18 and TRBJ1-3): NAGVMQNPRHLVRRRGQEARLRCSPMKGHSHVYWYRQLPEEGLKFMVYLQKENIIDESGMPKERFSAEFPKEGPSILRIQQVVRGDSAAYFCASSPRVRGEGNTIYFGEGSWLTVV.

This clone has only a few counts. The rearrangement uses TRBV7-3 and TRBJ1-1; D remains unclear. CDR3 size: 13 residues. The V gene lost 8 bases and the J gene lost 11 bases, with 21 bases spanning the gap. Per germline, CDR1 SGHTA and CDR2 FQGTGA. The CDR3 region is CASGVSGEVAAFF. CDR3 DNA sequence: TGTGCCAGCGGAGTATCTGGTGAGGTGGCTGCTTTCTTT.

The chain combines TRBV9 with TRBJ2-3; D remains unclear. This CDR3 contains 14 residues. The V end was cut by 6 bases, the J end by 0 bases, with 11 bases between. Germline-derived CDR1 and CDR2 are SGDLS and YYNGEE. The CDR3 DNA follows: TGTGCCAGCACCCCTGGGGTTAGCACAGATACGCAGTATTTT. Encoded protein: CASTPGVSTDTQYF.

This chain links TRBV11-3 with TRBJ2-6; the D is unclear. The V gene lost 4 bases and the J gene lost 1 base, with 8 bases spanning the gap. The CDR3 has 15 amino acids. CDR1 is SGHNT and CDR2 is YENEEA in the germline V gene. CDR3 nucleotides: TGTGCCAGCAGCTCTGGGTTGTCTGGGGCCAACGTCCTGACTTTC. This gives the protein CASSSGLSGANVLTF.

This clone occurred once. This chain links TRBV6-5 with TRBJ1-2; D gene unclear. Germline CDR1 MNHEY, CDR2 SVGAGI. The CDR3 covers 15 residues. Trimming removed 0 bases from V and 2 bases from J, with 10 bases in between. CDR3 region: CASSYSSADNYGYTF. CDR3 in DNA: TGTGCCAGCAGTTACTCATCGGCAGACAACTATGGCTACACCTTC.

The CDR3 region has the DNA TGTGCCAGCAGTCGGACAGGGACAACCTACGAGCAGTACTTC. Translated: CASSRTGTTYEQYF. This chain connects TRBV6-5 to TRBJ2-7; TRBD1 agrees at 8 bases. In germline, CDR1 is MNHEY, CDR2 SVGAGI. The CDR3 totals 14 residues. Germline trimming cut 5 bases from V and 2 bases from J; bases unmatched to any gene: 5.

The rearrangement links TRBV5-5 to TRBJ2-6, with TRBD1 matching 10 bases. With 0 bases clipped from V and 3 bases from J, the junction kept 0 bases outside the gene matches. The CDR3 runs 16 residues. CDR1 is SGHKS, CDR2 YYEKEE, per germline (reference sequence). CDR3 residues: CASSLGDRGGANVLTF. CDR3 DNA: TGTGCCAGCAGCTTGGGGGACAGGGGTGGGGCCAACGTCCTGACTTTC.